The clone carrying this T cell receptor (beta chain) was counted only a few times. Its antigen remains unknown. The sample originates from a study of cytotoxic CD8 clonotypes in ibrutinib-treated CLL. About the study: Partial responses numbered around 24 and complete responses 2; after a median about 62 months, around 14 stayed remitted and around 12 progressed.

Germline V gene data show CDR1 as LGHNA and CDR2 as YNFKEQ. The CDR3 has 14 residues. V lost 4 bases and J lost 5, with 11 bases in between. Data came from immunoSEQ multiplex PCR; TCRdb stores just in-frame clones and leaves some out. The sample shows roughly 63,000 clones, 57% of them seen only once. Findings and caveats of the study: Clonality increased at ibrutinib response, then returned toward baseline at progression. At the start, clonality exceeded age-matched healthy donors and followed circulating CD8+ T-cell counts.

The sequencing used PBMCs, collected after 12 months of ibrutinib treatment. The rearrangement links TRBV4-2 to TRBJ1-4; TRBD1 might be the D (5 bases). This TCR was recovered from a human donor with chronic lymphocytic leukemia. The CDR3 loop is CASSPGEGNEKLFF. CDR3 nucleotides: TGTGCCAGCAGCCCCGGAGAGGGGAATGAAAAACTGTTTTTT.